This T cell receptor beta chain is drawn from a study of post-analysis software for immune sequencing data (dated by TCRdb to about 2015). Looking at the study overall: Relapsing-remitting, secondary progressive and progressive-relapsing multiple sclerosis were recorded as disease courses, and subtype annotation was lacking for some patients. Patient repertoires were compared against 10 to 12 previously published healthy control repertoires from donors aged about 6 to 28 years. A subset of samples was prepared in parallel using single-end sample barcoding, then pooled and co-amplified after Illumina adapter ligation. Results and caveats for the whole study, not just this receptor: When samples were clustered directly using the F measure, samples prepared in the same batch co-clustered strongly, which prompted a batch-effect correction. Multiple sclerosis patients had significantly lower normalized Chao1 diversity than controls, a result that suggests substantial peripheral T-cell clonal expansion. The control group was slightly older than the multiple sclerosis patient group. Patients showed significantly higher frequencies than controls for about 5 TRBV segments, among them TRBV5-6, TRBV5-1 and TRBV20-1.

Libraries were built with PCR. Sequencing took place on an Illumina HiSeq 2500. To reduce PCR and sequencing biases, unique molecular identifiers were incorporated into the TCR beta cDNA libraries. Approximately 500,000 cDNA molecules were obtained for every 1 to 10 million input T cells, so each molecule roughly corresponded to one T cell. The same protocol used for the earlier healthy control dataset was applied to prepare and sequence the patient libraries. Within a given batch, samples were prepared together, multiplexed and sequenced on the same HiSeq lane. The study's own analysis went as follows. Raw barcoded reads were processed with MIGEC, and single-read molecular identifier groups were discarded before consensus assembly and CDR3 extraction. VDJtools was used for post-analysis of the clonotype tables, and diversity was normalized by down-sampling every dataset to the size of the smallest sample. In repertoire overlap clustering, CDR3 amino acid sequences, but not nucleotide sequences, were matched to correct batch-related cross-sample contamination. Using fastp at Q25 and MiXCR, TCRdb reprocessed the public reads and kept productive beta chains. Every entry covers one CDR3 protein and lists the most common genes and DNA from its rows. The V and J calls and clone size are TCRdb's, not the authors'. This sample lists under 900,000 distinct CDR3 sequences; about 50% were detected once. Approximately 4.3% of the sample belongs to the ten largest clones.

This clonotype was observed a handful of times. Its antigen is still unknown. No much larger clonotype is one base removed from it; base qualities were not supplied. The CDR3 sequence holds 15 residues, the cysteine and phenylalanine included. Just CDR3 DNA is preserved here, 45 bases in frame from base 1. According to the germline V gene, CDR1 reads SGHVS and CDR2 reads FNYEAQ. Trimming costs V 5 bases and J 4 bases, and their ends lie 17 bases apart. TCR beta repertoires were profiled from peripheral blood of under 15 young patients with multiple sclerosis to demonstrate the VDJtools post-analysis software. The multiple sclerosis patients were children and adolescents ranging in age from roughly 6 to 15 years.

The receptor chain draws on TRBV7-6 and TRBJ1-2, with no D gene named confidently. This receptor was obtained from a girl under 18 with multiple sclerosis. Specimen: blood. CDR3 reads: CASSPPSAHLYGYTF. The DNA reads as follows: TGTGCCAGCAGCCCCCCTTCTGCGCACCTCTATGGCTACACCTTC.